The rows below give T cell receptor beta chains drawn from one sample of a study of shared clonotypes between healthy human individuals. Sequencing was performed with immunoSEQ multiplex PCR; in TCRdb, only in-frame clones are kept and a portion is missing. The sample holds about 2.4 million clones, approximately 94% seen once. Sequencing was done on a sample of naive CD4+ T cells from PBMCs. These TCRs come from a man in his late teens or twenties in good health. Some clones in this sample may be carry-over from other donors' samples. The conserved cysteine and the conserved F or W are not part of the CDR3 here.

V	J	CDR3
TRBV29-1	TRBJ2-7	SVDTFAEQY
TRBV7-9	TRBJ2-7	ASSLSGQGPYEQY
TRBV4-1	TRBJ2-7	ASSQVGGRQYEQY
TRBV27	TRBJ1-1	ASSSQTGIVSF
TRBV29-1	NA	SAKPFARSYEQY
TRBV27	TRBJ1-3	ASSPREDRPSGNTIY
TRBV6-5	TRBJ1-4	ASSYSEQGRKLF
TRBV5-1	TRBJ1-4	ASSQTTTNEKLF
TRBV4-1	TRBJ1-3	ASSQEPGSGMGQGARNTIY
TRBV11-2	TRBJ2-7	ASRGWSGEQY
TRBV27	TRBJ2-7	ASTLLPLIRENEQY
TRBV4-1	TRBJ2-7	ASSSHLSSGAYEQY
TRBV13	TRBJ1-2	ASSTRGTGYYGYT
TRBV4-1	TRBJ2-1	ASSQEGVASGRLSSYNEQF
TRBV7-9	TRBJ1-1	ASSTRVGTEAF